The clone carrying this T cell receptor (beta chain) was counted only a few times. Researchers ran the PCR with 60 Vbeta and 13 Jbeta primers. Method: immunoSEQ multiplex PCR; TCRdb's copy keeps in-frame clones and lacks some. The repertoire holds about 120,000 clones, with about 73% as singletons. The record originates from a study of cytomegalovirus exposure and HLA in healthy donors. Sequences were obtained from PBMCs. This receptor was identified in a woman under 40 in good health and CMV-seropositive.

CDR3 sequence (DNA): TGCAGCGGCGGGGGCCAGACCCAGTACTTC. Encoded protein: CSGGGQTQYF. The chain combines TRBV29-1 with TRBJ2-5; tentatively, D is TRBD2 (7 bases). The germline CDR1 and CDR2 sequences are SQVTM and ANQGSEA. The V end lost 7 bases, the J end lost 6 bases, and 9 bases lay between the germline ends. The CDR3 is made up of 10 amino acids.